This T cell receptor (beta chain) was obtained from a study of blood T cell repertoires in COVID-19. Notes on this clone: Distinct nucleotide sequences in the sample also encode this CDR3.

Assay used: immunoSEQ multiplex PCR; TCRdb lists only in-frame clones, some missing. The sample lists 300,000 to 400,000 clones; 85% to 90% were seen once. In germline, CDR1 is SGHRS, CDR2 YFSETQ. The V gene lost 0 bases and the J gene lost 3 bases, with 7 bases spanning the gap. The CDR3 spans 13 residues. The V and J genes are TRBV5-1 and TRBJ2-7; D is unresolved. Sequenced input: PBMCs or T cells enriched from blood (not recorded which). The receptor was derived from a woman in her twenties or thirties with acute COVID-19. CDR3 sequence reads: CASSLGQFYEQYF. CDR3 coding DNA: TGCGCCAGCAGCTTGGGGCAGTTCTACGAGCAGTACTTC.